The clone carrying this T cell receptor beta chain occurred a few times. The CDR3 has 16 residues. CDR1 is KGHSH, CDR2 LQKENI, per germline. Deletions cut 7 bases from V and 4 bases from J, with 20 bases between. This sample was included in a study of blood T cell repertoires in COVID-19. Methods used by the authors: Estimated nucleated cell counts came from reference gene primer amplification. Method: immunoSEQ multiplex PCR; TCRdb's copy keeps in-frame clones and lacks some. The V and J calls and clone size come from that table; D and trimming were worked out from the DNA. This sample yields 150,000 to 200,000 clones, of which around 80% are seen a single time; over 10% belongs to the top ten. The participants were between roughly 18 and 89 years old and came from 24 US areas. Recovered participants had two consecutive negative NP/OP PCR tests, healthcare professional clearance, or symptom resolution.

This rearrangement joins TRBV18 to TRBJ2-1, with a weak D call TRBD1 (5 bases). The source of this sequence is a woman aged 60 to 75 who had recovered from COVID-19. Sequenced: PBMCs or T cells enriched from blood (not recorded which). CDR3 coding DNA: TGTGCCAGCTTTATAGAAGCGCTAGGGGCTTACAATGAGCAGTTCTTC. Amino acids: CASFIEALGAYNEQFF.